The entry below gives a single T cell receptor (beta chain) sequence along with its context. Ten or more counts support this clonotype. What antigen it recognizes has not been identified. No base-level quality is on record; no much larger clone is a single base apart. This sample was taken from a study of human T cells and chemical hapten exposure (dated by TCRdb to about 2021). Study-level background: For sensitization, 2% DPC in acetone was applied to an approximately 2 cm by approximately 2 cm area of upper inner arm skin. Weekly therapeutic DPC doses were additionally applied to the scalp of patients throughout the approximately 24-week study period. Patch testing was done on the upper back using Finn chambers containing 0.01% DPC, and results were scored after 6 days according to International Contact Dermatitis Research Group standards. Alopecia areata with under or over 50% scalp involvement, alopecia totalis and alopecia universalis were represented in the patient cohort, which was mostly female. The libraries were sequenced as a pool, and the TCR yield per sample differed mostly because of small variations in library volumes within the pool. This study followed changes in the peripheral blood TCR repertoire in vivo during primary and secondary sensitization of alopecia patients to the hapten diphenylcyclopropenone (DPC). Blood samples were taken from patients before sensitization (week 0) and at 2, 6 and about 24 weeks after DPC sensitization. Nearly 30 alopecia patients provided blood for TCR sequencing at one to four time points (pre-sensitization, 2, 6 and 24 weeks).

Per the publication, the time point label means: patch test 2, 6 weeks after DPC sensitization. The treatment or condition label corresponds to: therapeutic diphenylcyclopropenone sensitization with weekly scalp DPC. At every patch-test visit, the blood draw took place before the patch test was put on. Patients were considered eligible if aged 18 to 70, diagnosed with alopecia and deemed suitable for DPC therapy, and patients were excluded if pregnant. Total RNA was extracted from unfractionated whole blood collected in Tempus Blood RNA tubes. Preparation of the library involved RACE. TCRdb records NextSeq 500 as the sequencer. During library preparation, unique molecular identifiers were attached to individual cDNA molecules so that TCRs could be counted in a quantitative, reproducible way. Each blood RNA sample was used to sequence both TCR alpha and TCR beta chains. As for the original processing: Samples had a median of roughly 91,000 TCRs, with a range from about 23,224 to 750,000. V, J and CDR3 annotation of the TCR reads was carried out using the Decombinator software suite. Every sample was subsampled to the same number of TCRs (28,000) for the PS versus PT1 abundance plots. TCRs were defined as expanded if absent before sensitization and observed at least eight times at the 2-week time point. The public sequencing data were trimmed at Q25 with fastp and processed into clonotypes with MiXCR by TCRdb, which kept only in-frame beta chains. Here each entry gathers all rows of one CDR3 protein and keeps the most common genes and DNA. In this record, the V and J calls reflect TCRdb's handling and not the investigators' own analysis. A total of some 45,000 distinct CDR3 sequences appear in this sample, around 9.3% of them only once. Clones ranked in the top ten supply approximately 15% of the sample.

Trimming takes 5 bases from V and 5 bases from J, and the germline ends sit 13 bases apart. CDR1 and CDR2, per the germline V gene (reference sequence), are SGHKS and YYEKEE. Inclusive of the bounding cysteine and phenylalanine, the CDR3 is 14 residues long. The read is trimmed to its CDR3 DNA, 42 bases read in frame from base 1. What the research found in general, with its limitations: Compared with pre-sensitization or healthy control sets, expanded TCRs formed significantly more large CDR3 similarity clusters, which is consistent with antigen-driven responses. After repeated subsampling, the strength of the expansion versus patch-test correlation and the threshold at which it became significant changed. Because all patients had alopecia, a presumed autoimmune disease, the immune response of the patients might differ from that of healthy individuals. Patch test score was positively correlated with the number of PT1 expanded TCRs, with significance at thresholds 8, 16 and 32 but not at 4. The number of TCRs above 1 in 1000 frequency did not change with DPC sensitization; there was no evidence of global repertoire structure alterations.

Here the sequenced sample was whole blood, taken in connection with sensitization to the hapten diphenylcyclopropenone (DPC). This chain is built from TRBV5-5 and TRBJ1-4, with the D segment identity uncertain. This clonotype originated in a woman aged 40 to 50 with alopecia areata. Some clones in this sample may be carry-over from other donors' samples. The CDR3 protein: CASRTFDGNEKLFF. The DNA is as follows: TGTGCCAGCAGGACCTTCGACGGGAATGAAAAACTGTTTTTT.